Here is one T cell receptor (beta chain) with its context. Its antigen is not identified. Using immunoSEQ multiplex PCR, the repertoire was profiled, and TCRdb retains in-frame clones only, with some absent. This table has 65,000 to 100,000 clones, 88% appearing once. The source of the sample is a study of T cell responses to AZD1222 COVID-19 vaccine. Study-wide results and caveats: Repertoires were collected only later (after the peak T cell response had occurred). Only 5 to 7 individuals given AZD1222 were seropositive at baseline. There were mostly white British donors and more females than males, and clonal diversity was possibly underestimated.

The CDR3 has 13 amino acids. CDR1 is SQVTM and CDR2 is ANQGSEA in the germline V gene. V was pared by 6 bases and J by 7 bases, with 3 bases of the junction left unmatched. The chain joins TRBV29-1 to TRBJ1-6, with 10 bases lining up with TRBD1. The origin of this receptor is an adult who received the AZD1222 COVID-19 vaccine. The specimen was peripheral blood, collected 28 days after the second AZD1222 dose. In nucleotides, the CDR3 is TGCAGCGTAAGGACAGGGGGGAATTCACCCCTCCACTTT. Its translation: CSVRTGGNSPLHF. The full variable domain, its missing parts supplied by reference TRBV29-1 and TRBJ1-6, is SAVISQKPSRDICQRGTSLTIQCQVDSQVTMMFWYRQQPGQSLTLIATANQGSEATYESGFVIDKFPISRPNLTFSTLTVSNMSPEDSSIYLCSVRTGGNSPLHFGNGTRLTVT.